These 6 T cell receptor beta chains were all obtained from the same sample, sequenced in a study of response to subunit inactivated influenza vaccine. TCRdb ran MiXCR on the RT-PCR reads and lists one entry per CDR3 protein. Of about 150,000 distinct CDR3 sequences listed, around 11% are singletons. The input for sequencing was CD8+ T cells sorted from PBMCs, taken less than 25 months after vaccination. The receptor source for this set is a man between 45 and 75 years old who received an inactivated influenza vaccine.

The gene calls are TRBV27 and TRBJ1-1; TRBD1 might be the D (5 bases). CDR1 is MNHEY and CDR2 is SMNVEV in the germline V gene (reference sequence). The V gene lost 4 bases and the J gene lost 8 bases, with 8 bases spanning the gap. The CDR3 extends over 11 amino acids. The CDR3 protein is CASSSYREAFF. The DNA for the CDR3 is TGTGCCAGCAGTTCTTACAGGGAAGCTTTCTTT.

In its sample, this clonotype was seen a few times. This chain connects TRBV9 to TRBJ1-2, with D uncertain. Germline assignment: CDR1 SGDLS and CDR2 YYNGEE. V was shortened by 2 bases and J by 7 bases, with 12 bases between the two germline ends. This CDR3 contains 13 residues. DNA of the CDR3: TGTGCCAGCAGCGTTTCGGGTTTCAGTGGCTACACCTTC. It specifies CASSVSGFSGYTF.

The J gene is TRBJ2-5, the V gene TRBV11-2; the D is unclear. The CDR3 is made up of 13 amino acids. V dropped 2 bases and J dropped 4 bases, with 8 bases sitting between them. CDR1 is SGHAT and CDR2 is FQNNGV in the germline V gene. The CDR3 region is CASSLLRLETQYF. CDR3 coding DNA: TGTGCCAGCAGCTTACTGAGACTAGAGACCCAGTACTTC.

The V gene is TRBV10-3, the J gene TRBJ2-1; tentative D call: TRBD2 (7 bases). This CDR3 has 15 amino acids. Trimming removed 0 bases at V and 4 bases at J, with 10 bases between. Germline-derived CDR1 and CDR2 are ENHRY and SYGVKD. DNA for the CDR3: TGTGCCATCAGTGAGTCTGCGGGGGCTTACAATGAGCAGTTCTTC. Protein product: CAISESAGAYNEQFF.

This chain joins TRBV4-2 and TRBJ2-3; 12 bases are shared with TRBD2. The CDR3 runs 21 residues. The germline gives CDR1 LGHNA, CDR2 YNFKEQ. V dropped 0 bases and J dropped 0; count of bases not matched to a gene: 13. CDR3 DNA sequence: TGTGCCAGCAGCCAAGATCGGCTAGCGGGAGGGAGCAAACCTAGCACAGATACGCAGTATTTT. It encodes CASSQDRLAGGSKPSTDTQYF.

The chain employs TRBV29-1 and TRBJ1-1, with D perhaps TRBD1 (6 bases). CDR3 length equals 14 residues. Per germline, CDR1 SQVTM and CDR2 ANQGSEA. V shed 5 bases and J shed 0 bases, with 13 bases lying between them. The CDR3 is CSVHVGQLNTEAFF. The CDR3 region has the DNA TGCAGCGTTCATGTCGGACAGTTGAACACTGAAGCTTTCTTT.